This is a list of T cell receptor beta chains from one sample in a study of CD8+ T cells in alopecia areata. Libraries were prepared by immunoSEQ multiplex PCR; TCRdb keeps only in-frame clonotypes and omits some of them. The data hold approximately 43,000 clones, with 65% observed a single time. The specimen was CD8+ T cells sorted from blood, collected at week 4, from a patient treated with tofacitinib. The receptor source for this set is a human donor with alopecia areata. The CDR3 runs from the conserved cysteine through the conserved F or W. Each record gives: clone size, J gene, V gene, D gene, CDR3 DNA, CDR3 protein. The D gene is left open where the match is weak. Clone size is not always given. Where it is, it says once, few, many or a class for expanded clones.

abundance: few; j_gene: TRBJ2-7; v_gene: TRBV5-6; d_gene: .; CDR3nt: TGTGCCAGCAGCACACCGGACAGTCGCTACGAGCAGTACTTC; CDR3aa: CASSTPDSRYEQYF
abundance: .; j_gene: TRBJ2-3; v_gene: TRBV7-6; d_gene: TRBD2; CDR3nt: TGTGCCAGCAGCTCTAGCGGGGGGGCACATACGCAGTATTTT; CDR3aa: CASSSSGGAHTQYF
abundance: few; j_gene: TRBJ2-7; v_gene: TRBV2; d_gene: .; CDR3nt: TGTGCCAGCAAAATAATACAAGACTACGAGCAGTACTTC; CDR3aa: CASKIIQDYEQYF
abundance: .; j_gene: TRBJ2-7; v_gene: TRBV30; d_gene: .; CDR3nt: TGTGCCTGGAGCGAGAGATCTGAGCAGTACTTC; CDR3aa: CAWSERSEQYF
abundance: .; j_gene: TRBJ2-5; v_gene: TRBV6-5; d_gene: TRBD2; CDR3nt: TGTGCCAGCAGTTCTAGCGGGGGGCTCCAAGAGACCCAGTACTTC; CDR3aa: CASSSSGGLQETQYF
abundance: .; j_gene: TRBJ2-7; v_gene: TRBV27; d_gene: .; CDR3nt: TGTGCCAGCAGTACGGGGTTCCTTTACGAGCAGTACTTC; CDR3aa: CASSTGFLYEQYF
abundance: .; j_gene: TRBJ2-7; v_gene: TRBV4-3; d_gene: TRBD2; CDR3nt: TGCGCCAGCAGCCAAGATCGCGGGGGGCTTAACTACGAGCAGTACTTC; CDR3aa: CASSQDRGGLNYEQYF
abundance: once; j_gene: TRBJ1-2; v_gene: TRBV29-1; d_gene: TRBD1; CDR3nt: TGCAGCGCCCAAGGCCCCGGGACAGCCGTCTATGGCTACACCTTC; CDR3aa: CSAQGPGTAVYGYTF
abundance: few; j_gene: TRBJ2-1; v_gene: TRBV27; d_gene: TRBD1; CDR3nt: TGTGCCAGCAGTTCCCTAGGGGGCCATGAGCAGTTCTTC; CDR3aa: CASSSLGGHEQFF
abundance: .; j_gene: TRBJ1-2; v_gene: TRBV27; d_gene: .; CDR3nt: TGTGCCAGCAGTTTAAGCAGGGTACATGGCTACACCTTC; CDR3aa: CASSLSRVHGYTF
abundance: .; j_gene: TRBJ2-1; v_gene: TRBV30; d_gene: .; CDR3nt: TGTGCCTGGAGTGATCCGACTACCTACAATGAGCAGTTCTTC; CDR3aa: CAWSDPTTYNEQFF
abundance: .; j_gene: TRBJ2-1; v_gene: TRBV27; d_gene: TRBD2; CDR3nt: TGTGCCAGCAGTTTAGGACTAGAAGGCTACAATGAGCAGTTCTTC; CDR3aa: CASSLGLEGYNEQFF
abundance: .; j_gene: TRBJ2-5; v_gene: TRBV4-3; d_gene: .; CDR3nt: TGCGCCAGCAGCCAAGACAGGGGAGGGGAGACCCAGTACTTC; CDR3aa: CASSQDRGGETQYF
abundance: .; j_gene: TRBJ2-7; v_gene: TRBV7-2; d_gene: TRBD1; CDR3nt: TGTGCCAGCAGCTCCGGACAGGGTTTCTACGAGCAGTACTTC; CDR3aa: CASSSGQGFYEQYF
abundance: .; j_gene: TRBJ2-3; v_gene: TRBV29-1; d_gene: .; CDR3nt: TGCAGCGTTGAGGGGAATACGCAGTATTTT; CDR3aa: CSVEGNTQYF
abundance: once; j_gene: TRBJ1-5; v_gene: TRBV29-1; d_gene: .; CDR3nt: TGCAGCGTTGAAACGGATAATCAGCCCCAGCATTTT; CDR3aa: CSVETDNQPQHF
abundance: .; j_gene: TRBJ2-1; v_gene: TRBV30; d_gene: TRBD2; CDR3nt: TGTGCCTGGGGACTAGCGGGAGGCAATGAGCAGTTCTTC; CDR3aa: CAWGLAGGNEQFF
abundance: few; j_gene: TRBJ1-1; v_gene: TRBV30; d_gene: .; CDR3nt: TGTGCCTGGAGTGCAGTAACGAACACTGAAGCTTTCTTT; CDR3aa: CAWSAVTNTEAFF
abundance: .; j_gene: TRBJ1-1; v_gene: TRBV30; d_gene: TRBD1; CDR3nt: TGTGCCTGGGGGCAGGGGGCCCCCACTGAAGCTTTCTTT; CDR3aa: CAWGQGAPTEAFF
abundance: .; j_gene: TRBJ2-1; v_gene: TRBV2; d_gene: .; CDR3nt: TGTGCCAGCAGTGGAGGGTGGGAGCCGTCGCCTACCGCACCTAATGAGCAGTTCTTC; CDR3aa: CASSGGWEPSPTAPNEQFF
abundance: .; j_gene: TRBJ2-7; v_gene: TRBV27; d_gene: .; CDR3nt: TGTGCCAGCAGTTTTGGACTAAAGGACTACGAGCAGTACTTC; CDR3aa: CASSFGLKDYEQYF
abundance: .; j_gene: TRBJ2-7; v_gene: TRBV10-3; d_gene: .; CDR3nt: TGTGCCACCGGGGGTGAAGGGCGGGAGCAGTACTTC; CDR3aa: CATGGEGREQYF
abundance: .; j_gene: TRBJ2-1; v_gene: TRBV29-1; d_gene: TRBD1; CDR3nt: TGCAGCGTAGGGACAGTCAATGAGCAGTTCTTC; CDR3aa: CSVGTVNEQFF
abundance: .; j_gene: TRBJ2-2; v_gene: TRBV30; d_gene: .; CDR3nt: TGTGCCTGGAGATTAGGGGGGCGGGACACCGGGGAGCTGTTTTTT; CDR3aa: CAWRLGGRDTGELFF
abundance: .; j_gene: TRBJ2-1; v_gene: TRBV19; d_gene: TRBD2; CDR3nt: TGTGCCAGTAGTATGGACCTAAGCGGGGGCCGGGAGCAGTTCTTC; CDR3aa: CASSMDLSGGREQFF
abundance: .; j_gene: TRBJ2-1; v_gene: TRBV9; d_gene: .; CDR3nt: TGTGCCAGCAGCGTAGACGGACCCGAGCAGTTCTTC; CDR3aa: CASSVDGPEQFF
abundance: .; j_gene: TRBJ1-2; v_gene: TRBV10-2; d_gene: .; CDR3nt: TGCGCCAGCAGTGAGTCTGTAAGGGGCGAGGATGGCTACACCTTC; CDR3aa: CASSESVRGEDGYTF
abundance: .; j_gene: TRBJ2-1; v_gene: TRBV11-2; d_gene: .; CDR3nt: TGTGCCAGCAGCACGAATTGGGGGCAGAACAATGAGCAGTTCTTC; CDR3aa: CASSTNWGQNNEQFF
abundance: .; j_gene: TRBJ1-1; v_gene: TRBV19; d_gene: .; CDR3nt: TGTGCCAGTAGTATTTGGTTAGTACAGGAAGGAGACTACACTGAAGCTTTCTTT; CDR3aa: CASSIWLVQEGDYTEAFF
abundance: once; j_gene: TRBJ2-3; v_gene: TRBV27; d_gene: .; CDR3nt: TGTGCCAGCAGTATAATCAAAGGGCCCACTCGCACAGATACGCAGTATTTT; CDR3aa: CASSIIKGPTRTDTQYF
abundance: few; j_gene: TRBJ1-1; v_gene: TRBV30; d_gene: .; CDR3nt: TGTGCCTGGAGTGTATCGAACACTGAAGCTTTCTTT; CDR3aa: CAWSVSNTEAFF
abundance: .; j_gene: TRBJ1-1; v_gene: TRBV29-1; d_gene: .; CDR3nt: TGCAGCGTTGTCTATAACACTGAAGCTTTCTTT; CDR3aa: CSVVYNTEAFF
abundance: .; j_gene: TRBJ2-7; v_gene: TRBV4-1; d_gene: .; CDR3nt: TGCGCCAGCAGCCAAGTGAACGGAGGATCCTACGAGCAGTACTTC; CDR3aa: CASSQVNGGSYEQYF
abundance: once; j_gene: TRBJ2-1; v_gene: TRBV5-1; d_gene: TRBD2; CDR3nt: TGCGCCAGCAGCGTCTCACTAGCGGGGGGCGGAGAGCAGTTCTTC; CDR3aa: CASSVSLAGGGEQFF
abundance: few; j_gene: TRBJ2-3; v_gene: TRBV19; d_gene: .; CDR3nt: TGTGCCACCGTAGGGGGGCCAGGGGATACGCAGTATTTT; CDR3aa: CATVGGPGDTQYF
abundance: few; j_gene: TRBJ1-1; v_gene: TRBV14; d_gene: .; CDR3nt: TGTGCCAGCAGCCAAGTCTCCAGCCTGAACACTGAAGCTTTCTTT; CDR3aa: CASSQVSSLNTEAFF
abundance: .; j_gene: TRBJ1-2; v_gene: TRBV5-1; d_gene: .; CDR3nt: TGCGCCAGCAGCTTGGATGAGGGCGTGAACTATGGCTACACCTTC; CDR3aa: CASSLDEGVNYGYTF
abundance: .; j_gene: TRBJ2-6; v_gene: TRBV6-5; d_gene: .; CDR3nt: TGTGCCAGCGCCTCTTCTGGGGCCAACGTCCTGACTTTC; CDR3aa: CASASSGANVLTF
abundance: .; j_gene: TRBJ2-2; v_gene: TRBV2; d_gene: .; CDR3nt: TGTGCCAGCATATGGGTTTCCGGGGAGCTGTTTTTT; CDR3aa: CASIWVSGELFF
abundance: few; j_gene: TRBJ2-2; v_gene: TRBV9; d_gene: .; CDR3nt: TGTGCCAGCAGCGTGGGCGGGAAGAACACCGGGGAGCTGTTTTTT; CDR3aa: CASSVGGKNTGELFF
abundance: .; j_gene: TRBJ2-3; v_gene: TRBV5-6; d_gene: .; CDR3nt: TGTGCCAGCAGCTTCGGGCAGGATGATACAGATACGCAGTATTTT; CDR3aa: CASSFGQDDTDTQYF
abundance: .; j_gene: TRBJ2-7; v_gene: TRBV13; d_gene: TRBD1; CDR3nt: TGTGCCAGCAGCTTGGGCGGACAGGGGGCGTACGAGCAGTACTTC; CDR3aa: CASSLGGQGAYEQYF
abundance: .; j_gene: TRBJ2-7; v_gene: TRBV29-1; d_gene: TRBD2; CDR3nt: TGCAGCGTTGTATTAAGCGGGACCTACGAGCAGTACTTC; CDR3aa: CSVVLSGTYEQYF
abundance: .; j_gene: TRBJ2-1; v_gene: TRBV29-1; d_gene: TRBD2; CDR3nt: TGCAGCGTTGATAGGCCTAGCGGGGGGGTAACTGAGCAGTTCTTC; CDR3aa: CSVDRPSGGVTEQFF
abundance: .; j_gene: TRBJ2-2; v_gene: TRBV25-1; d_gene: .; CDR3nt: TGTGCCAGCATTGATGGCACCGGGGAGCTGTTTTTT; CDR3aa: CASIDGTGELFF
abundance: .; j_gene: TRBJ2-2; v_gene: TRBV9; d_gene: .; CDR3nt: TGTGCCAGCAGCGAGGCAAACGGGGAGCTGTTTTTT; CDR3aa: CASSEANGELFF
abundance: .; j_gene: TRBJ2-5; v_gene: TRBV7-6; d_gene: .; CDR3nt: TGTGCCAGCAGCTTAATTTCAGGGAGGAATCCTCAAGAGACCCAGTACTTC; CDR3aa: CASSLISGRNPQETQYF
abundance: .; j_gene: TRBJ1-1; v_gene: TRBV29-1; d_gene: .; CDR3nt: TGCAGCGTTGGCGTGAACACTGAAGCTTTCTTT; CDR3aa: CSVGVNTEAFF
abundance: few; j_gene: TRBJ2-1; v_gene: TRBV30; d_gene: TRBD2; CDR3nt: TGTGCCTGGAAGCTTCGCGGGGGAGGCGATGAGCAGTTCTTC; CDR3aa: CAWKLRGGGDEQFF
abundance: .; j_gene: TRBJ2-5; v_gene: TRBV2; d_gene: .; CDR3nt: TGTGCCAGCACCGAGCACCCAGGGGAAGAGACCCAGTACTTC; CDR3aa: CASTEHPGEETQYF
abundance: .; j_gene: TRBJ2-7; v_gene: TRBV30; d_gene: TRBD1; CDR3nt: TGTGCCTGGAGTGTCGGGACAGGGATCGACGAGCAGTACTTC; CDR3aa: CAWSVGTGIDEQYF
abundance: .; j_gene: TRBJ2-3; v_gene: TRBV29-1; d_gene: .; CDR3nt: TGCAGCGTTGAATACGGCAGCACAGATACGCAGTATTTT; CDR3aa: CSVEYGSTDTQYF
abundance: .; j_gene: TRBJ1-5; v_gene: TRBV11-2; d_gene: .; CDR3nt: TGTGCCAGCAGCCCGAGCACAGGTAGCAATCAGCCCCAGCATTTT; CDR3aa: CASSPSTGSNQPQHF
abundance: medium-sized; j_gene: TRBJ2-2; v_gene: TRBV4-3; d_gene: .; CDR3nt: TGCGCCAGCAGCCAAGATCGACAGAACACCGGGGAGCTGTTTTTT; CDR3aa: CASSQDRQNTGELFF
abundance: once; j_gene: TRBJ1-2; v_gene: TRBV29-1; d_gene: .; CDR3nt: TGCAGCGTTGAAGATGGGCAGGGTGAATTCTATGGCTACACCTTC; CDR3aa: CSVEDGQGEFYGYTF